This T cell receptor (beta chain) stems from a study of response to subunit inactivated influenza vaccine. General observations from the study: A suggestion made by the authors is that each seasonal influenza vaccination recruits few new T cells.

Using its own MiXCR run on the RT-PCR reads, TCRdb lists one record per CDR3 protein. This table holds 650,000 to 850,000 distinct CDR3 sequences, approximately 14% found once. The CDR3 extends over 14 amino acids. The ends lost 6 bases at V and 2 bases at J; junction bases unmatched: 8. Germline lookup yields CDR1 DFQATT and CDR2 SNEGSKA (reference sequence). Notes on this clonotype: Its target is not known.

The sequencing here drew on PBMCs from blood, taken about 14 days before vaccination. The chain is built from TRBV20-1 and TRBJ2-5; 8 bases fit TRBD2. The TCR comes from a man between 50 and 59 years old who received an inactivated influenza vaccine. The CDR3 reads CSALRGAGQETQYF. The CDR3, as DNA: TGCAGTGCCCTGCGGGGGGCCGGACAAGAGACCCAGTACTTC.